This T cell receptor (beta chain) appears in the sequencing data of a study of OX40 agonist ivuxolimab in advanced cancers. Study-level results: Which antigen the expanded peripheral T cells recognized is unknown. The study found among the lowest clonal expansion in partial responders at 0.1-3.0 mg/kg.

Points on this clone: Antigen unknown.

Using immunoSEQ multiplex PCR, the repertoire was profiled, and TCRdb retains in-frame clones only, with some absent. The data contain about 74,000 clones, 90% to 95% of them singletons. Trimming took 2 bases from V and 1 from J, leaving 9 bases between them. The CDR3 consists of 14 residues. Per germline, CDR1 SGDLS and CDR2 YYNGEE. The clonotype originates from an adult with an advanced solid tumor such as melanoma, head and neck, liver or kidney cancer. The source was CD4+ or CD8+ T cells sorted from blood, collected in a trial of the OX40 agonist ivuxolimab. This chain links TRBV9 with TRBJ1-2; D is ambiguous. The CDR3 spells CASSVGTFNYGYTF. CDR3 DNA: TGTGCCAGCAGCGTCGGTACCTTTAACTATGGCTACACCTTC.